The 30 T cell receptor beta chains presented below share a single source sample, sequenced in a study of T-cell memory formation after mild COVID-19 (dated by TCRdb to about 2021). Libraries were constructed by 5' RACE. Instrument on record: Illumina NovaSeq 6000. TCRdb applied fastp at Q25 and MiXCR to the public reads, then kept only in-frame beta chains. Each entry is one CDR3 protein sequence, shown with its most common DNA and genes. The sample table shows some 48,000 distinct CDR3 sequences, and less than 35% are seen once. Approximately 40% of the sample lies in the top ten. Material: PBMCs or a T cell subset sorted from them (not recorded which). Every receptor here comes from a young man who had mild COVID-19 (a few samples of this study predate the infection). The sample titles of this study are shuffled in the database, so cell type and time point are left out; the donor was told from shared clones.

The chain employs TRBV2 and TRBJ2-1; 14 bases match TRBD2. Trimming removed 6 bases from V and 9 bases from J; junction bases left unmatched: 7. Germline CDR1 is SNHLY and CDR2 is FYNNEI. This CDR3 is 15 amino acids long. CDR3 loop: CASRETSGGAREQFF. CDR3 bases: TGTGCCAGCAGGGAGACTAGCGGGGGGGCTCGTGAGCAGTTCTTC.

This clonotype was found many times. This chain joins TRBV28 and TRBJ2-3, with 10 bases aligning to TRBD2. The CDR3 consists of 20 residues. Germline CDR1 and CDR2: MDHEN and SYDVKM. The V and J ends lost 1 base and 2 bases, in that order; junction bases with no gene match: 15. DNA of the CDR3: TGTGCCAGCAGTTTATCAACCACAGCGCTAGCGGGGGCCCACACAGATACGCAGTATTTT. It encodes CASSLSTTALAGAHTDTQYF.

This clonotype was counted once. The V call is TRBV19, the J call TRBJ1-4; 10 bases fit TRBD1. The CDR3 contains 15 residues. V trimming: 9 bases; J trimming: 6 bases; junction bases outside the gene matches: 10. Per the germline V gene, CDR1 is LNHDA and CDR2 is SQIVND (reference sequence). CDR3 nucleotide sequence: TGTGCCAGCACACCCGGGACAGGGGTTTATGAAAAACTGTTTTTT. It encodes CASTPGTGVYEKLFF. The variable domain in full, completed from reference TRBV19 and TRBJ1-4, reads DGGITQSPKYLFRKEGQNVTLSCEQNLNHDAMYWYRQDPGQGLRLIYYSQIVNDFQKGDIAEGYSVSREKKESFPLTVTSAQKNPTAFYLCASTPGTGVYEKLFFGSGTQLSVL.

In its sample, this clonotype was seen a few times. The chain links TRBV12-3 or TRBV12-4 to TRBJ1-2, with D maybe TRBD1 (6 bases). Between the trimmed V and J ends, which lost 6 bases and 7 bases, there was a span of 12 bases. The CDR3 has 12 residues. The DNA of the CDR3 is TGTGCCAGCAGCCTAACAGGGTTTGGCTACACCTTC. It translates to CASSLTGFGYTF.

This clonotype was counted at least ten times. The chain carries TRBV24-1 and TRBJ2-1, with D perhaps matching TRBD1 (5 bases). This CDR3 is built from 14 residues. V was pared by 6 bases and J by 4 bases, with 12 bases between. In germline, CDR1 is KGHDR, CDR2 SFDVKD. The CDR3 reads CATSLTGGYNEQFF. The DNA for the CDR3 is TGTGCCACCAGTCTAACAGGCGGATACAATGAGCAGTTCTTC.

The V call is TRBV7-2, the J call TRBJ2-4, with 10 bases aligning to TRBD1. This CDR3 contains 16 residues. Germline loops: CDR1 SGHTA, CDR2 FQGNSA. The V segment lost 0 bases and the J segment 1 base; nucleotides outside the gene matches: 0. The CDR3 region has the DNA TGTGCCAGCAGCTTAGCGGGACAGGGGGCCAAAAACATTCAGTACTTC. Protein product: CASSLAGQGAKNIQYF.

This sequence joins TRBV6-5 and TRBJ2-5; 8 positions match TRBD2. CDR1 and CDR2 from the germline V gene are MNHEY and SVGAGI. CDR3 length: 15 amino acids. After removal of 7 bases from V and 2 bases from J, the junction contained 9 bases not matched to a gene. CDR3 sequence: CASIAGGGSQETQYF. CDR3 in DNA: TGTGCCAGCATCGCCGGCGGGGGGAGTCAAGAGACCCAGTACTTC.

The chain joins TRBV12-3 or TRBV12-4 to TRBJ2-1; no clear D gene. This CDR3 region has 12 residues. Between the trimmed V and J ends, which lost 7 bases and 8 bases, there was a span of 12 bases. CDR3 amino acids: CASMIGFDEQFF. The DNA for the CDR3 is TGTGCCAGCATGATAGGCTTCGATGAGCAGTTCTTC.

A few counts support this clonotype. The V call is TRBV6-5, the J call TRBJ1-2, with D maybe TRBD1 (6 bases). CDR1 and CDR2 from the germline V gene are MNHEY and SVGAGI. V was trimmed by 4 bases and J by 4 bases, leaving 22 bases between them. This CDR3 has 17 residues. CDR3 coding DNA: TGTGCCAGCAGTTCCTACAGAATTGGACAGTCCAGCTATGGCTACACCTTC. Translated: CASSSYRIGQSSYGYTF.

DNA of the CDR3: TGTGCCAGCAGCTTAGGGGTAGCGGGGTCAGATACGCAGTATTTT. It translates to CASSLGVAGSDTQYF. V gene TRBV7-2 combines with J gene TRBJ2-3; TRBD2 agrees at 8 bases. This CDR3 contains 15 residues. Trimming removed 1 base from V and 4 bases from J; junction bases left unmatched: 4. The germline gives CDR1 SGHTA, CDR2 FQGNSA.

The chain employs TRBV4-3 and TRBJ2-1; D possibly corresponds to TRBD2 (5 bases). The CDR3 has 17 residues. Trimming took off 3 bases at V and 4 bases at J, with 19 bases between the two ends. Per the germline V gene, CDR1 is LGHNA and CDR2 is YSLEER. The CDR3 reads CASSHRPEEQRYNEQFF. In nucleotides, the CDR3 is TGCGCCAGCAGCCACCGTCCGGAGGAGCAGAGATACAATGAGCAGTTCTTC.

The chain is built from TRBV6-5 and TRBJ1-5; D uncertain. Germline CDR1 reads MNHEY; CDR2 reads SVGAGI. Trimming shortened V by 0 bases and J by 4 bases, and 10 bases separated the two germline ends. The CDR3 is 15 amino acids. CDR3 bases: TGTGCCAGCAGTTACTCAGGGCAGGAGAATCAGCCCCAGCATTTT. It yields the protein CASSYSGQENQPQHF.

The chain is built from TRBV6-6 and TRBJ2-2; either TRBD1 or TRBD2 may supply D (5 bases each). This CDR3 contains 15 residues. Germline V gene sequence: CDR1 MNHNY, CDR2 SVGAGI (reference sequence). With 0 bases removed from V and 5 bases from J, the gap between germline ends came to 10 bases. CDR3: CASSYSQGGTGELFF. For the CDR3, the DNA is TGTGCCAGCAGTTACTCGCAGGGCGGGACCGGGGAGCTGTTTTTT.

The genes are TRBV29-1 and TRBJ2-7; 8 nucleotides align to TRBD2. The CDR3 loop spans 14 amino acids. Germline values: CDR1 SQVTM, CDR2 ANQGSEA. The V and J ends lost 5 bases and 1 base, in that order; junction bases with no gene match: 7. DNA for the CDR3: TGCAGCGTTTTGGAGCGGGGGCCGTCCTACGAGCAGTACTTC. Residues: CSVLERGPSYEQYF.

The chain couples TRBV12-3 or TRBV12-4 to TRBJ1-5; tentatively, D is TRBD1 (6 bases). V was cut by 7 bases and J by 6 bases, with 16 bases left in between. The CDR3 is 14 residues long. CDR3 region: CASTSSGGFQPQHF. The CDR3 DNA sequence: TGTGCCAGCACCTCGAGCGGGGGCTTTCAGCCCCAGCATTTT.

In DNA form, the CDR3 reads TGTGCCAGCAGTCCATTGTCGGGCGGGGGGCGTGTGAATGAGCAGTTCTTC. Its protein is CASSPLSGGGRVNEQFF. V is TRBV27 and J is TRBJ2-1; 8 bases align to TRBD2. The CDR3 sequence is 17 residues long. The germline V gene encodes CDR1 MNHEY and CDR2 SMNVEV (reference sequence). V was pared by 5 bases and J by 7 bases, with 16 bases of the junction left unmatched.

This clonotype turned up a few times. CDR3 amino acids: CASSVEGGLSSYEQYF. CDR3 nucleotides: TGTGCCAGCAGCGTCGAAGGGGGGCTTAGCTCCTACGAGCAGTACTTC. This chain uses TRBV9 with TRBJ2-7, with D perhaps given as TRBD1 or TRBD2 (6 bases each). This CDR3 is built from 16 residues. Germline V gene lookup returns CDR1 SGDLS and CDR2 YYNGEE. The ends were cut back, 2 bases at V and 0 bases at J, with 15 bases in the middle.

J is TRBJ2-5 and V is TRBV12-3 or TRBV12-4; 9 bases line up with TRBD1. The CDR3 sequence is 14 residues long. With V trimmed by 8 bases and J by 5 bases, 9 bases remained unmatched. CDR3 sequence: CASSGTGLRETQYF. The CDR3 nucleotides are TGTGCCAGCTCAGGGACAGGGTTAAGGGAGACCCAGTACTTC.

This clonotype was observed a few times. J is TRBJ1-1 and V is TRBV5-1; unclear D gene. This CDR3 is built from 13 residues. Trimming stripped 2 bases from V and 1 base from J, with 6 bases between. Germline V lookup: CDR1 SGHRS, CDR2 YFSETQ. The chain's CDR3 is CASSFTENTEAFF. In DNA form, the CDR3 reads TGCGCCAGCAGCTTCACAGAGAACACTGAAGCTTTCTTT.

This clonotype was recorded many times. This sequence joins TRBV6-4 and TRBJ2-3, with 10 bases that match TRBD1. V lost 2 bases, J lost 1 base, and 0 bases stayed unmatched. Germline CDR1 MRHNA, CDR2 SNTAGT. CDR3 length equals 15 residues. The CDR3 region has the DNA TGTGCCAGCAGTGACGGGACAGGGGGCACAGATACGCAGTATTTT. Residues: CASSDGTGGTDTQYF.

This chain connects TRBV11-1 to TRBJ2-7; weak D call: TRBD2 (6 bases). In germline, CDR1 is SGHAT, CDR2 FQDESV (reference sequence). Trimming removed 4 bases from V and 7 bases from J, with 17 bases in between. The CDR3 has 14 residues. The CDR3 reads CASSWRGNSGEQYF. CDR3 sequence (DNA): TGTGCCAGCAGCTGGAGGGGAAATTCGGGGGAGCAGTACTTC.

This clonotype turned up a few times. The chain combines TRBV6-2 or TRBV6-3 with TRBJ2-7; no clear D. CDR3 size: 12 residues. Trimming removed 2 bases at V and 2 bases at J, with 4 bases between. Germline-derived CDR1 and CDR2 are MNHEY and SVGEGT. The CDR3: CASSYGTYEQYV. The CDR3 nucleotides are TGTGCCAGCAGTTACGGGACCTACGAGCAGTACGTC.

The chain has TRBV4-1 and TRBJ1-5, with TRBD1 matching 11 bases. CDR1 is MGHRA, CDR2 YSYEKL, per germline. The CDR3 totals 16 residues. V lost 0 bases, J lost 5 bases, and 3 bases stayed unmatched. As DNA, the CDR3 is TGCGCCAGCAGCCAAGACCGGGGACAGGGGGATCAGCCCCAGCATTTT. Its translation: CASSQDRGQGDQPQHF.

This clonotype was observed a handful of times. The chain has TRBV13 and TRBJ2-5, with a weak D call TRBD2 (6 bases). This CDR3 has 13 residues. V lost 5 bases to trimming and J lost 3 bases, with 10 bases between them. Germline-derived CDR1 and CDR2 are PRHDT and FYEKMQ (reference sequence). This CDR3 reads CASSPRGKETQYF. The CDR3 DNA is TGTGCCAGCAGCCCCCGGGGGAAAGAGACCCAGTACTTC.

The chain couples TRBV7-9 to TRBJ2-6; a weak D match, TRBD1 (6 bases). This CDR3 is 18 amino acids long. Germline CDR1 and CDR2: SEHNR and FQNEAQ (reference sequence). V lost 4 bases and J 3 bases, leaving 19 bases between the germline ends. This CDR3 is CASSSTLNRVRGANVLTF. In nucleotides, the CDR3 is TGTGCCAGCAGCTCGACCTTAAACAGGGTCCGTGGGGCCAACGTCCTGACTTTC.

This clonotype was seen more than once but under ten times. This chain links TRBV7-2 with TRBJ2-5; D not certain. CDR1 and CDR2 (germline): SGHTA, FQGNSA. V lost 5 bases and J lost 10, with 14 bases in between. The CDR3 has 12 amino acids. CDR3 in DNA: TGTGCCAGCAGCCCCTCCCCCCAGGTCCAGTACTTC. As protein: CASSPSPQVQYF.

The V gene is TRBV7-9, the J gene TRBJ2-7; tentatively, D is TRBD1 or TRBD2 (7 bases each). The CDR3 extends over 15 amino acids. Trimming cost V 4 bases and J 3 bases, with 16 bases left between them. Per germline, CDR1 SEHNR and CDR2 FQNEAQ (reference sequence). CDR3 in DNA: TGTGCCAGCAGCTCAGGGGGGGAGAGTTACTACGAGCAGTACGTC. Amino acid sequence: CASSSGGESYYEQYV.

This sequence joins TRBV18 and TRBJ1-2, with D perhaps matching TRBD1 (6 bases). The germline gives CDR1 KGHSH, CDR2 LQKENI. V was cut by 3 bases and J by 6 bases, with 14 bases left in between. The CDR3 sequence is 14 residues long. The CDR3 loop is CASSPEGGWDGYTF. For the CDR3, the DNA is TGTGCCAGCTCACCCGAGGGGGGATGGGATGGCTACACCTTC.

This chain connects TRBV27 to TRBJ2-5; 8 bases align to TRBD1. Trimming cost V 2 bases and J 6 bases; bases outside gene matches: 5. Germline CDR1 reads MNHEY; CDR2 reads SMNVEV (reference sequence). This CDR3 contains 14 residues. The CDR3 is CASSLTWTGQTQYF. CDR3 nucleotide sequence: TGTGCCAGCAGTTTAACCTGGACAGGGCAGACCCAGTACTTC.

This rearrangement joins TRBV9 to TRBJ2-6, with 7 bases aligning to TRBD1. V lost 7 bases, J lost 1 base, and 8 bases stayed unmatched. Germline CDR1 SGDLS, CDR2 YYNGEE. This CDR3 contains 16 residues. The CDR3 loop reads CASGGQVLSGANVLTF. CDR3 in DNA: TGTGCCAGCGGCGGACAGGTGCTTTCTGGGGCCAACGTCCTGACTTTC.